These T cell receptor beta chains were read from a single sample in a study of human T cells and chemical hapten exposure. One entry per CDR3 protein results from TCRdb running MiXCR on the RACE reads. The table has around 70,000 distinct CDR3 sequences, under 7.5% seen once; the top ten hold roughly 3.4%. The material sequenced was whole blood. These receptors came from a female donor in good health. Some clones in this sample may be carry-over from other donors' samples. Each CDR3 is given with its conserved first and last residue. Each record gives: D gene, V gene, J gene, CDR3 length, CDR3 protein. A D gene is named only where the DNA matches it firmly.

>TRBD1|TRBV28|TRBJ2-7|13
CASSTRQGLEQYF
>.|TRBV10-3|TRBJ2-3|15
CAISERGPSTDTQYF
>.|TRBV4-1|TRBJ1-4|15
CASSLVVDAVQKLFF
>TRBD1|TRBV10-3|TRBJ1-1|14
CAISEYDRDTEAFF
>TRBD2|TRBV3-1|TRBJ2-1|15
CASSLVTSPGNEQFF
>.|TRBV2|TRBJ1-6|11
CASSETPPLHF
>TRBD1|TRBV9|TRBJ1-1|14
CASSTWTGGTEAFF
>.|TRBV10-3|TRBJ2-2|14
CAISGTGAVGELFF
>TRBD1|TRBV7-8|TRBJ2-1|15
CASSQGTASYNEQFF
>TRBD1|TRBV6-4|TRBJ2-3|16
CASSPTRTGDPDTQYF
>TRBD2|TRBV2|TRBJ2-7|14
CASTASGPCGEQYF
>.|TRBV12-3/TRBV12-4|TRBJ2-7|16
CASSLRLGWTSYEQYF
>.|TRBV5-5|TRBJ2-3|13
CASSLSPTDTQYF
>.|TRBV6-2/TRBV6-3|TRBJ2-4|17
CASSYSRGYLAKNIQYF
>.|TRBV28|TRBJ1-1|8
CASGEAFF
>TRBD1|TRBV7-2|TRBJ1-5|15
CASSLGGVLIQPQHF
>TRBD1|TRBV20-1|TRBJ2-7|14
CSAAGTGMTYEQYF
>.|TRBV3-1|TRBJ2-7|13
CASSQSVSYEQYF
>TRBD2|TRBV20-1|TRBJ2-7|16
CSARDRTSGRVGEQYF
>.|TRBV5-1|TRBJ1-1|16
CASSLAPPPGGTEAFF
>TRBD1|TRBV16|TRBJ1-5|15
CASSQWGQGDQPQHF
>.|TRBV6-2/TRBV6-3|TRBJ2-3|13
CASSYGSTDTQYF
>.|TRBV5-1|TRBJ1-1|14
CASSFQDMNTEAFF
>.|TRBV5-4|TRBJ2-5|15
CASSLEGTGRETQYF
>.|TRBV4-3|TRBJ1-5|17
CASRKDEGNYSNQPQHF
>.|TRBV20-1|TRBJ2-3|13
CSARDVPADTQYF
>.|TRBV10-3|TRBJ2-6|19
CAISENSQVGYSGANVLTF
>.|TRBV7-2|TRBJ1-5|14
CASSLVGVNQPQHF
>TRBD2|TRBV4-2|TRBJ2-7|15
CASSQDPGLPEEQYF
>.|TRBV12-3/TRBV12-4|TRBJ2-2|14
CASTLRENTGELFF
>.|TRBV28|TRBJ2-7|14
CASSFEGTLYEQYF